The source of this T cell receptor (beta chain) is a study of shared T cell receptors in the human thymus. The method was immunoSEQ multiplex PCR; TCRdb's version includes in-frame clones alone and lacks a portion of them. The sample lists 700,000 or so clones, 80% to 90% occurring once. The table lists this clone with a few counts. Trimming removed 3 bases from V and 1 base from J, with 13 bases in between. The CDR3 is 15 amino acids. Germline lookup yields CDR1 SGDLS and CDR2 YYNGEE. Another study also made use of these data, one on human thymus T cells. This second study notes: In thymic and blood repertoires alike, V and J usage looked biased.

Sequencing input: thymocytes. This clonotype originated in a girl under three years old with a congenital heart defect. The rearrangement joins TRBV9 to TRBJ1-1; the D gene is possibly TRBD1 (5 bases). CDR3 loop: CASSAGTRENTEAFF. The DNA of the CDR3 is TGTGCCAGCAGCGCCGGTACCAGGGAGAACACTGAAGCTTTCTTT. Supplemented by reference TRBV9 and TRBJ1-1, the full variable domain reads DSGVTQTPKHLITATGQRVTLRCSPRSGDLSVYWYQQSLDQGLQFLIQYYNGEERAKGNILERFSAQQFPDLHSELNLSSLELGDSALYFCASSAGTRENTEAFFGQGTRLTVV.